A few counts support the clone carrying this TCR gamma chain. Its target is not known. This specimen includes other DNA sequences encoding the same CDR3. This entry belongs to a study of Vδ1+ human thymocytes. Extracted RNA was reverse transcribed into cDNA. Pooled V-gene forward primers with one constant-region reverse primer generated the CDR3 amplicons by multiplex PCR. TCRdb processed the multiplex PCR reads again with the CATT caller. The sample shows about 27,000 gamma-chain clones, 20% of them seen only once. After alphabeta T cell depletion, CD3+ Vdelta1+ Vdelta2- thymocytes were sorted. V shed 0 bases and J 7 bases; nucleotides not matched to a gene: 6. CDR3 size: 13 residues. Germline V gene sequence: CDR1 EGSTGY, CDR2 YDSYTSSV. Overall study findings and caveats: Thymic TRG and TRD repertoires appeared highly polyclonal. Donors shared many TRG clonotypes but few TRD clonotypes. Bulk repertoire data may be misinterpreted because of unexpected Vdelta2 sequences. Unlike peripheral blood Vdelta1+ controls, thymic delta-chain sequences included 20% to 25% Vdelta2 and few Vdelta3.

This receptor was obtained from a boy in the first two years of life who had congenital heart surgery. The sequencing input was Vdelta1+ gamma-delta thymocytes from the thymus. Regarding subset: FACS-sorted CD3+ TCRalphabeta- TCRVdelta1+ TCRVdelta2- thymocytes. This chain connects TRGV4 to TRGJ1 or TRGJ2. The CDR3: CATWDGLRYKKLF. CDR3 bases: TGTGCCACCTGGGATGGGCTAAGGTATAAGAAACTCTTT.